This is a list of T cell receptor beta chains from one sample in a study of CD8+CD57+ T cells in acquired aplastic anemia. Using its own MiXCR run on the reads, TCRdb lists one record per CDR3 protein. The sample lists roughly 120,000 distinct CDR3 sequences; approximately 61% were seen once. The sample comprised sorted CD4+, CD8+, or CD8+CD57+ T cells (not recorded which) from PBMCs. The receptors were gathered from a human donor with aplastic anemia. CDR3s include the opening cysteine and the closing phenylalanine or tryptophan. D genes are given only for firm matches. Some rows mark clone size as missing; the rest say once, few, many or name a class of expanded clone.

>NA|TRBJ1-6|TRBV2|few
CASREKGISPLHF
TGTGCCAGCAGGGAAAAGGGGATATCACCCCTCCACTTT
>TRBD1|TRBJ2-7|TRBV12-3/TRBV12-4|NA
CASSLGLMEYSGTDPYEQYF
TGTGCCAGCAGTTTAGGGTTAATGGAATACTCCGGGACAGACCCTTACGAGCAGTACTTC
>NA|TRBJ2-7|TRBV29-1|NA
CSQDSELDGEQYF
TGCAGCCAAGATAGCGAGCTGGACGGCGAGCAGTACTTC
>NA|TRBJ1-1|TRBV15|NA
CATSNHGETEAFF
TGTGCCACCAGCAATCACGGGGAGACTGAAGCTTTCTTT
>NA|TRBJ2-3|TRBV11-2|NA
CASSLGDPGKADTQYF
TGTGCCAGCAGCTTGGGGGACCCAGGGAAGGCAGATACGCAGTATTTT
>NA|TRBJ1-2|TRBV29-1|NA
CSYGNYGYTF
TGCAGCTACGGGAACTATGGCTACACCTTC
>NA|TRBJ2-2|TRBV10-3|NA
CAISASGTANTGELFF
TGTGCCATCAGTGCATCCGGGACTGCCAACACCGGGGAGCTGTTTTTT
>TRBD2|TRBJ2-3|TRBV29-1|NA
CSVEGTIFFGTQYF
TGCAGCGTGGAGGGGACTATATTTTTTGGTACGCAGTATTTT
>NA|TRBJ1-2|TRBV9|once
CASSPGGGLTGYTF
TGTGCCAGCAGCCCCGGGGGGGGGCTCACGGGCTACACCTTC
>NA|TRBJ2-1|TRBV4-2|many
CASSTGRESYNEQFF
TGTGCCAGCAGCACGGGACGGGAGAGTTACAATGAGCAGTTCTTC
>TRBD1|TRBJ1-1|TRBV19|NA
CASSMGQGFTEAFF
TGTGCCAGTAGTATGGGACAGGGGTTCACTGAAGCTTTCTTT
>NA|TRBJ2-1|TRBV24-1|few
CATSDTTISSYNEQFF
TGTGCCACCAGTGACACGACCATCAGCTCCTACAATGAGCAGTTCTTC
>NA|TRBJ2-7|TRBV19|NA
CASRGAAGSGEQYF
TGTGCCAGTAGAGGGGCGGCGGGGTCGGGGGAGCAGTACTTC
>NA|TRBJ1-1|TRBV9|many
CASGSGLTEAFF
TGTGCCAGCGGATCTGGTCTCACTGAAGCTTTCTTT
>NA|TRBJ1-1|TRBV19|NA
CASSIGPPRGTEAFF
TGTGCCAGTAGTATCGGGCCGCCCCGTGGGACTGAAGCTTTCTTT
>TRBD2|TRBJ2-7|TRBV7-8|NA
CAGSWTSGGGEQYF
TGTGCCGGCAGCTGGACTAGCGGGGGGGGCGAGCAGTACTTC
>NA|TRBJ2-7|TRBV7-2|NA
CASSFRTSNSYEQYF
TGTGCCAGCAGCTTTAGAACTAGCAACTCCTACGAGCAGTACTTC
>NA|TRBJ2-7|TRBV6-4|many
CASSSEQYF
TGTGCCAGCAGTTCTGAGCAGTACTTC
>TRBD2|TRBJ2-5|TRBV10-1|NA
CASSESIAGRAIGQETQYF
TGCGCCAGCAGTGAGTCGATAGCCGGGAGGGCCATAGGTCAAGAGACCCAGTACTTC
>NA|TRBJ1-2|TRBV6-1|NA
CASSPVMGDGYTF
TGTGCCAGCAGCCCGGTTATGGGAGATGGCTACACCTTC
>NA|TRBJ2-7|TRBV15|NA
CATSSYSGGLASSEQYF
TGTGCCACCAGCAGTTACTCTGGGGGCTTAGCCTCCAGCGAGCAGTACTTC
>NA|TRBJ1-1|TRBV7-6|NA
CASSSPSLNTEAFF
TGTGCCAGCAGCTCCCCATCCCTGAACACTGAAGCTTTCTTT
>NA|TRBJ2-3|TRBV5-1|many
CASSLKDRRTDTQYF
TGCGCCAGCAGCTTAAAGGACAGACGCACAGATACGCAGTATTTT
>NA|TRBJ2-1|TRBV29-1|NA
CSDTGNNEQFF
TGCAGCGATACAGGTAACAATGAGCAGTTCTTC
>TRBD2|TRBJ2-5|TRBV10-1|few
CASSEGLAGGQETQYF
TGCGCCAGCAGTGAGGGGCTAGCGGGGGGTCAAGAGACCCAGTACTTC
>TRBD2|TRBJ2-7|TRBV20-1|once
CSALGREVSYEQYF
TGCAGCGCCTTGGGGCGGGAGGTATCCTACGAGCAGTACTTC
>TRBD1|TRBJ2-2|TRBV10-3|NA
CAISETGQGTGELFF
TGTGCCATCAGTGAGACGGGACAGGGAACCGGGGAGCTGTTTTTT
>NA|TRBJ2-1|TRBV29-1|many
CSVEGPTVNEQFF
TGCAGCGTTGAAGGACCGACAGTCAATGAGCAGTTCTTC
>TRBD1|TRBJ2-3|TRBV27|few
CASSSDRVEDTQYF
TGTGCCAGCAGCTCCGACAGGGTTGAAGATACGCAGTATTTT
>NA|TRBJ1-2|TRBV4-1|NA
CASRGWGYTF
TGCGCCAGCCGGGGCTGGGGCTACACCTTC
>TRBD2|TRBJ2-5|TRBV10-2|once
CASNNGLGETQYF
TGCGCCAGCAATAATGGACTAGGAGAGACCCAGTACTTC
>TRBD1|TRBJ1-1|TRBV15|NA
CATSRDGRTGGRTEAFF
TGTGCCACCAGCAGAGATGGGCGGACAGGGGGGCGAACTGAAGCTTTCTTT
>NA|TRBJ2-5|TRBV20-1|few
CSASGQGIETQYF
TGCAGTGCTAGCGGTCAGGGGATTGAGACCCAGTACTTC
>NA|TRBJ2-3|TRBV6-1|many
CASSEPFKGPGPELSTDTQYF
TGTGCCAGCAGTGAGCCCTTCAAAGGGCCGGGCCCCGAACTGAGCACAGATACGCAGTATTTT
>NA|TRBJ2-5|TRBV27|many
CASSQTGTETQYF
TGTGCCAGCAGTCAAACAGGGACGGAGACCCAGTACTTC
>TRBD2|TRBJ2-5|TRBV2|NA
CASKGLAGGETQYF
TGTGCCAGCAAAGGACTAGCGGGGGGAGAGACCCAGTACTTC
>TRBD2|TRBJ2-1|TRBV9|many
CASNPSGGPRNEQFF
TGTGCCAGCAACCCTAGCGGGGGGCCGCGCAATGAGCAGTTCTTC
>TRBD2|TRBJ2-1|TRBV24-1|NA
CATSDFRLAGVDEQFF
TGTGCCACCAGTGATTTTAGACTAGCGGGAGTCGATGAGCAGTTCTTC
>NA|TRBJ2-6|TRBV5-6|NA
CASSLGRSWGGANVLTF
TGTGCCAGCAGCTTGGGGCGGAGTTGGGGAGGGGCCAACGTCCTGACTTTC
>NA|TRBJ1-6|TRBV10-3|NA
CAIREGGNNSPLHF
TGTGCCATCCGAGAGGGGGGGAATAATTCACCCCTCCACTTT
>NA|TRBJ1-5|TRBV12-3/TRBV12-4|NA
CASSFTGDSNQPQHF
TGTGCCAGCAGTTTTACCGGGGACAGCAATCAGCCCCAGCATTTT
>NA|TRBJ2-1|TRBV7-9|NA
CASSLKSRHEQFF
TGTGCCAGCAGCCTAAAAAGCCGACATGAGCAGTTCTTC
>TRBD2|TRBJ2-7|TRBV7-9|NA
CASTPGTTGGEQYF
TGTGCCAGCACTCCCGGGACCACGGGAGGGGAGCAGTACTTC